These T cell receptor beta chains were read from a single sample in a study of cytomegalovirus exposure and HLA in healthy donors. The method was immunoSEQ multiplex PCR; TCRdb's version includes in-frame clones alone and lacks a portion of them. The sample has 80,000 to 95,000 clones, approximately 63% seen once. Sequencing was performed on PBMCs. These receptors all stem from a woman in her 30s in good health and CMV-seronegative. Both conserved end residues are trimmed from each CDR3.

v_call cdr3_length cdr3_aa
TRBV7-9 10 ASSWGDQPQH
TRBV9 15 ASSVRLAGANTGELF
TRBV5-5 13 ASSLEGHANEKLF
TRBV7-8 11 ASIQGSTGTQY
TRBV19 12 AIRRTGGFYGYT
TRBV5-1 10 ASSLSGDGYT
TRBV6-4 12 ASSPTGNAYEQY
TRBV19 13 ASSPQAATNEKLF
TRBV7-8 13 ASSRTGRDTGELF
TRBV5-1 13 ASSPGQGVSDTQY
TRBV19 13 ASRGVGGSPETQY
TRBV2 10 ASSERDYGYT
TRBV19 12 ASSPGQGYEKLF
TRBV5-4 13 ASSLQGVQNTEAF
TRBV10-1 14 ASSETGPYLPGEQY
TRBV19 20 ARVLTEKRASQGNPAGNEQF
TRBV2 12 ASSVAGGQDGYT
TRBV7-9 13 ASSLGIVRGYEQY
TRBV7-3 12 ASSLSSSYNEQF
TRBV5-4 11 ASSFEPSSPLH
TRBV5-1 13 ASSLVGGSPDTQY
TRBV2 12 ASSREGRGQPQH
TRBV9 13 ASSVGIRVDTEAF
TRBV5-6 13 ASSRTDLFTDTQY
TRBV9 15 ASSKRLAGGPAGELF
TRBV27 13 ASSSIGGRRYEQY
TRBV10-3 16 AISGNRKGRVDTEGYT
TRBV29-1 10 SVEGGTYEQY
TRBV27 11 ASSLGQGIGYT
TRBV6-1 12 ASSSGTVNTEAF
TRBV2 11 AILLRTNYGYT
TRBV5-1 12 ASSRESWNTEAF
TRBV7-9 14 ASSPTTGLRVYGYT
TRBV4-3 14 ASSQVLQMLNYGYT
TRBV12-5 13 ASGLTRGTNEKLF
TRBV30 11 AWSVDREETQY
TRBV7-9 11 ASRRDSSYEQY
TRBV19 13 ASRTGASGANVLT
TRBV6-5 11 ASSRQENTEAF
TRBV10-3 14 AISETAGGPTDTQY
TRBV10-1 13 ASSDRGQGNTEAF
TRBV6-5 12 ASSYLGSGNTIY
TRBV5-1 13 ASSLEGTANYGYT